Each of the 18 T cell receptor beta chains below was sequenced from the same sample in a study of spatial heterogeneity in lung cancer. The time point here: blood at routine non-recurrence follow-up after resection. TCRdb re-derived calls from the 5' RACE reads in MiXCR, one entry per CDR3 protein. The top ten clones hold roughly 9.9% of a sample with 35,000 to 45,000 distinct CDR3 sequences, more than 6.5% of them seen once. This specimen consisted of PBMCs, obtained at follow-up. Source of these receptors: a male donor with early-stage non-small cell lung cancer.

This clonotype was detected many times. V and J are TRBV12-3 or TRBV12-4 and TRBJ2-1; D gene uncertain. This CDR3 has 11 residues. The V end lost 8 bases, the J end lost 4 bases, and 6 bases lay between the germline ends. The CDR3 nucleotides are TGTGCCAGCTGGGATTACAATGAGCAGTTCTTC. It specifies CASWDYNEQFF.

The table lists this clonotype with a count of one. The chain couples TRBV2 to TRBJ1-5; possible D gene TRBD1, 6 bases. Deletions cut 6 bases from V and 2 bases from J, with 11 bases between. The germline CDR1 and CDR2 sequences are SNHLY and FYNNEI. The CDR3 has 14 amino acids. The CDR3 reads CASSEDSGNQPQHF. The DNA for the CDR3 is TGTGCCAGCAGCGAGGACAGTGGCAATCAGCCCCAGCATTTT.

This clonotype came up many times. The chain uses TRBV12-3 or TRBV12-4 and TRBJ2-2; 7 bases are shared with TRBD1. V lost 6 bases, J lost 10 bases, and 5 bases stayed unmatched. CDR3 length: 12 residues. The CDR3 is CASSPTGLELFF. The CDR3 DNA follows: TGTGCCAGCAGCCCGACAGGGCTGGAGCTGTTTTTT.

Many counts were recorded for this clonotype. This chain links TRBV18 with TRBJ1-2; tentatively, D is TRBD1 (5 bases). Germline V CDR1 and CDR2: KGHSH, LQKENI. V lost 1 base, J lost 4 bases, and 22 bases lay in between. CDR3 length: 18 amino acids. CDR3 in amino acids: CASSPQRVVAGTAYGYTF. The CDR3 nucleotides read TGTGCCAGCTCACCACAGAGAGTCGTAGCAGGGACGGCCTATGGCTACACCTTC.

This clonotype was counted ten times or more. V gene TRBV6-5 combines with J gene TRBJ2-1; no definite D call. CDR3 size: 14 residues. CDR1 is MNHEY and CDR2 is SVGAGI in the germline V gene. Trimming cost V 5 bases and J 3 bases, with 11 bases left between them. The CDR3 loop reads CASSARVDYNEQFF. The DNA of the CDR3 is TGTGCCAGCAGTGCCCGGGTTGACTACAATGAGCAGTTCTTC.

This clonotype has ten or more counts. CDR3 nucleotide sequence: TGTGCCAGCAGCTTAGGGCTAGAGACCCAGTACTTC. This translates into CASSLGLETQYF. The chain employs TRBV7-9 and TRBJ2-5, with D uncertain. Germline values: CDR1 SEHNR, CDR2 FQNEAQ (reference sequence). The CDR3 covers 12 residues. Trimming removed 1 base from V and 4 bases from J, with 4 bases in between. The variable domain in full, completed from reference TRBV7-9 and TRBJ2-5, reads DTGVSQNPRHKITKRGQNVTFRCDPISEHNRLYWYRQTLGQGPEFLTYFQNEAQLEKSRLLSDRFSAERPKGSFSTLEIQRTEQGDSAMYLCASSLGLETQYFGPGTRLLVL.

There are a few counts of this clonotype. The chain joins TRBV6-5 to TRBJ1-5, with D unresolved. This CDR3 is 13 amino acids long. The V and J ends lost 2 bases and 5 bases respectively, with 7 bases between them. Germline-derived CDR1 and CDR2 are MNHEY and SVGAGI. CDR3: CASSYNNYQPQHF. CDR3 nucleotides: TGTGCCAGCAGTTACAACAACTATCAGCCCCAGCATTTT.

At least ten counts were recorded for this clonotype. The chain links TRBV7-3 to TRBJ1-1; D remains ambiguous. The CDR3 runs to 13 residues. The V gene's germline CDR1 is SGHTA and CDR2 FQGTGA. V was shortened by 4 bases and J by 3 bases, with 9 bases between the two germline ends. The CDR3 is CASSSQKYTEAFF. The CDR3 nucleotides are TGTGCCAGCAGCTCACAAAAATACACTGAAGCTTTCTTT.

This clonotype was counted ten times or more. J is TRBJ2-3 and V is TRBV18; 10 positions agree with TRBD1. V dropped 3 bases and J dropped 7; count of bases not matched to a gene: 7. The CDR3 totals 15 residues. Germline V lookup: CDR1 KGHSH, CDR2 LQKENI. CDR3 residues: CASSPGGQGSNTQYF. The CDR3 nucleotides are TGTGCCAGCTCACCGGGGGGACAGGGGAGTAATACGCAGTATTTT.

Points on this clonotype: Being one base from a much bigger clone, this may be a read error. The rearrangement uses TRBV29-1 and TRBJ1-1, with 7 bases lining up with TRBD1. The V gene end was trimmed by 3 bases and the J gene end by 3 bases; junction bases not matched to a gene: 4. The germline V gene has CDR1 SQVTM and CDR2 ANQGSEA. This CDR3 has 13 residues. The CDR3 protein is CSVEGQQYTEAFF. The CDR3, as DNA: TGCAGCGTTGAGGGACAGCAGTACACTGAAGCTTTCTTT.

The sample holds many counts of this clonotype. The V and J genes are TRBV19 and TRBJ1-2; 9 bases agree with TRBD1. The CDR3 spans 18 residues. Germline V CDR1 and CDR2: LNHDA, SQIVND (reference sequence). V was pared by 5 bases and J by 7 bases, with 20 bases of the junction left unmatched. CDR3 in DNA: TGTGCCAGTAGTCCGGGTCTGTTCTCCCCCACAGGGGGCTTTGGCTACACCTTC. It yields the protein CASSPGLFSPTGGFGYTF.

This clonotype was seen ten or more times. The J gene is TRBJ2-2, the V gene TRBV7-9; TRBD1 matches 8 bases. Trimming removed 2 bases from V and 4 bases from J; junction bases left unmatched: 9. Germline V gene lookup returns CDR1 SEHNR and CDR2 FQNEAQ (reference sequence). There are 17 residues in the CDR3. The CDR3 DNA reads TGTGCCAGCAGCTTAAGGTCAAGGACAGGGAGCACCGGGGAGCTGTTTTTT. As protein: CASSLRSRTGSTGELFF.

This clonotype was seen a handful of times. For the CDR3, the DNA is TGCGCCAGCAGCCGGGGACTAGCGGGGGGCCGGGGTTACAATGAGCAGTTCTTC. The encoded protein is CASSRGLAGGRGYNEQFF. V usage is TRBV5-1 and J usage is TRBJ2-1; 15 bases align to TRBD2. The germline V gene encodes CDR1 SGHRS and CDR2 YFSETQ. The CDR3 runs to 18 residues. Trimming removed 4 bases from V and 4 bases from J; junction bases left unmatched: 9.

This clonotype has a handful of counts. The CDR3 reads CASSSPGTDYGYTF. The CDR3 DNA is TGTGCCAGCAGCTCACCCGGGACAGACTATGGCTACACCTTC. The rearrangement links TRBV7-3 to TRBJ1-2; 7 nucleotides align to TRBD1. Germline lookup yields CDR1 SGHTA and CDR2 FQGTGA. The CDR3 extends over 14 amino acids. The junction had 5 bases not matched to a gene; V was cut back by 4 bases and J by 3 bases.

Many counts were recorded for this clonotype. The chain uses TRBV5-1 and TRBJ1-2; D gene ambiguous. V was shortened by 0 bases and J by 3 bases, with 12 bases between the two germline ends. Germline V gene data show CDR1 as SGHRS and CDR2 as YFSETQ. The CDR3 length is 15 residues. CDR3 protein: CASSLVGIPDYGYTF. As DNA, the CDR3 is TGCGCCAGCAGCTTGGTCGGGATTCCTGACTATGGCTACACCTTC.

This clonotype appeared many times. The chain combines TRBV6-5 with TRBJ1-6, with 7 bases matching TRBD1. J gave up 6 bases and V 2 bases, and 4 bases lay outside the gene matches. CDR1 is MNHEY, CDR2 SVGAGI, per germline. This CDR3 spans 15 amino acids. The CDR3 loop reads CASSYRTGANSPLHF. The DNA of the CDR3 is TGTGCCAGCAGTTACCGCACAGGGGCTAATTCACCCCTCCACTTT.

This clonotype was picked up many times. V usage is TRBV7-3 and J usage is TRBJ2-5, with a weak D call TRBD2 (6 bases). The germline gives CDR1 SGHTA, CDR2 FQGTGA. Trimming took 3 bases from V and 2 from J, leaving 7 bases between them. The CDR3 is 13 residues long. CDR3 DNA sequence: TGTGCCAGCAGCTTGGGACTTCAAGAGACCCAGTACTTC. Its protein product is CASSLGLQETQYF.

At least ten counts were recorded for this clonotype. The chain joins TRBV7-6 to TRBJ2-3; D ambiguous. Germline V gives CDR1 SGHVS, CDR2 FNYEAQ. This CDR3 region has 15 residues. Trimming stripped 7 bases from V and 1 base from J, with 15 bases between. The CDR3 here is CASTTRPWGTDTQYF. In DNA, the CDR3 is TGTGCCAGCACCACCAGGCCTTGGGGCACAGATACGCAGTATTTT.